The clone carrying this T cell receptor beta chain was counted once. Sequenced by immunoSEQ multiplex PCR; TCRdb stores in-frame clones only, minus some. The sample contains roughly 100,000 clones, about 90% of which appear only once. These data are taken from a study of T cell changes during pregnancy in multiple sclerosis. Germline V gene sequence: CDR1 SGHRS, CDR2 YFSETQ. Unmatched junction bases numbered 6, after V lost 1 base and J lost 7 bases. The CDR3 consists of 14 residues. Sequencing used peripheral blood, obtained after pregnancy. This receptor was obtained from a female donor with multiple sclerosis, enrolled in a pregnancy study. The V gene is TRBV5-1, the J gene TRBJ1-1; 8 bases are shared with TRBD1. This CDR3 is CASSLQGATGEAFF. The DNA for the CDR3 is TGCGCCAGCAGCTTGCAGGGGGCTACAGGTGAAGCTTTCTTT.